These 22 T cell receptor beta chains share one sample of origin, sequenced in a study of breast tumors, draining lymph nodes, adjacent tissues. Breast cancer patients provided tissue from their axillary draining lymph nodes. Each CDR3 protein is one row after TCRdb ran MiXCR on the multiplex PCR reads. There are about 140,000 distinct CDR3 sequences in the sample; 30% to 35% occur only once, and approximately 2.2% lies in the top ten. The sequenced sample consisted of axillary lymph node tissue. These receptors were taken from a female donor with breast cancer. Some clones in this sample may be carry-over from other donors' samples.

This clonotype occurred many times. A read error may be the cause here, since a much bigger clone is one base away. The chain joins TRBV20-1 to TRBJ2-5; 11 nucleotides align to TRBD2. Per the germline V gene, CDR1 is DFQATT and CDR2 is SNEGSKA (reference sequence). J was trimmed by 7 bases and V by 5 bases; bases with no gene match: 9. The CDR3 has 14 residues. In nucleotides, the CDR3 is TGCAGTGCTGGTTCAACTAGCGGGGGTGCGACCCAGTACTTC. The encoded protein is CSAGSTSGGATQYF.

This clonotype was seen ten or more times. The V call is TRBV6-2 or TRBV6-3, the J call TRBJ1-4; D perhaps matches TRBD1 (5 bases). Germline V gene lookup returns CDR1 MNHEY and CDR2 SVGEGT. This CDR3 is 15 amino acids long. V was cut by 6 bases and J by 5 bases, with 16 bases left in between. The CDR3 reads CASSPSGRRNEKLFF. The CDR3 nucleotides read TGTGCCAGCAGCCCTTCAGGGAGGAGGAATGAAAAACTGTTTTTT.

This clonotype was counted at least ten times. The J gene is TRBJ1-4, the V gene TRBV5-4; D may be TRBD1 (6 bases). Germline-derived CDR1 and CDR2 are SGHNT and YYREEE (reference sequence). This CDR3 is built from 13 residues. The V gene lost 2 bases and the J gene lost 8 bases, with 10 bases spanning the gap. The CDR3 here is CASSFQGSEKLFF. The CDR3 region has the DNA TGTGCCAGCAGCTTCCAGGGGTCAGAAAAACTGTTTTTT.

This clonotype was counted ten times or more. A read error may explain this, as a much larger clone is one base away. The chain combines TRBV20-1 with TRBJ2-5; the match to TRBD1 covers 7 bases. The germline gives CDR1 DFQATT, CDR2 SNEGSKA (reference sequence). This CDR3 has 12 amino acids. In nucleotides, the CDR3 is TGCAGTGCGGGGACAGCCCAAGAGACCCCGTACTTC. Its translation is CSAGTAQETPYF.

This chain uses TRBV7-6 with TRBJ1-5; D uncertain. With 0 bases removed from V and 2 bases from J, the gap between germline ends came to 8 bases. Germline loops: CDR1 SGHVS, CDR2 FNYEAQ. The CDR3 contains 15 residues. CDR3 nucleotides: TGTGCCAGCAGCTTAGCGGGGTCAGGCAATCAGCCCCAGCATTTT. Translation gives CASSLAGSGNQPQHF.

This clonotype was recorded many times. V gene TRBV18 combines with J gene TRBJ1-6; 9 nucleotides line up with TRBD1. Germline V gene sequence: CDR1 KGHSH, CDR2 LQKENI. The ends lost 6 bases at V and 10 bases at J; junction bases unmatched: 13. The CDR3 spans 16 residues. The CDR3 reads CASSPSRDRVISPLHF. In DNA form, the CDR3 reads TGTGCCAGCTCCCCAAGCCGGGACAGGGTGATCTCACCCCTCCACTTT.

This clonotype appeared many times. Since a much larger clone is just one base distant, this may be a read error. This chain uses TRBV7-9 with TRBJ2-6; TRBD1 matches 7 bases. The CDR3 runs to 15 residues. The germline CDR1 and CDR2 sequences are SEHNR and FQNEAQ (reference sequence). The CDR3, as DNA: TGTGCCAGCAGCTCCGACAGGGCTGGGGCCAACGTCCTGCCTTTC. This gives the protein CASSSDRAGANVLPF.

The chain couples TRBV4-1 to TRBJ1-4; perhaps TRBD1 as D (6 bases). Trimming left V 6 bases short and J 4 bases short, with 21 bases between. The CDR3 runs to 17 residues. Germline V gene lookup returns CDR1 MGHRA and CDR2 YSYEKL. The CDR3 region has the DNA TGCGCCAGCAGAAAAGGGGGGACGGACAGCCTTAATGAAAAACTGTTTTTT. It is translated as CASRKGGTDSLNEKLFF.

This clonotype was picked up many times. Written as DNA, the CDR3 is TGCAGTGCTAGGATTACCGACAGGGGGCATGGCTACACCTTC. The encoded protein is CSARITDRGHGYTF. The chain uses TRBV20-1 and TRBJ1-2; 10 positions match TRBD1. Per germline, CDR1 DFQATT and CDR2 SNEGSKA (reference sequence). With V trimmed by 3 bases and J by 6 bases, 7 bases remained unmatched. The CDR3 covers 14 residues.

This clonotype occurred many times. The rearrangement links TRBV5-1 to TRBJ2-1; 14 bases align to TRBD2. The J segment lost 12 bases and the V segment lost 8 bases, leaving 7 bases of the junction unmatched. Germline V lookup: CDR1 SGHRS, CDR2 YFSETQ. CDR3 length: 13 residues. CDR3 in amino acids: CARRLAGGPRQFF. CDR3 DNA: TGCGCCAGAAGACTAGCGGGGGGGCCCCGGCAGTTCTTC.

V and J are TRBV4-3 and TRBJ2-3; 9 bases line up with TRBD2. The J segment lost 1 base and the V segment lost 4 bases, leaving 0 bases of the junction unmatched. The germline gives CDR1 LGHNA, CDR2 YSLEER. The CDR3 contains 14 residues. CDR3 region: CASSPSGGTDTQYF. The CDR3 DNA follows: TGCGCCAGCAGCCCTAGCGGGGGCACAGATACGCAGTATTTT.

The CDR3 DNA follows: TGTGCCAGCAGTCATAACTTGGGGGGGGGGGATCAGCCCCAGCATTTT. This encodes CASSHNLGGGDQPQHF. The chain links TRBV6-6 to TRBJ1-5; D is perhaps TRBD1 (5 bases). The CDR3 runs to 16 residues. The germline V and J ends were trimmed by 5 bases and 5 bases, with 19 bases remaining between them. Germline V gives CDR1 MNHNY, CDR2 SVGAGI (reference sequence).

This clonotype was picked up many times. This chain joins TRBV12-3 or TRBV12-4 and TRBJ2-3, with D perhaps TRBD1 (5 bases). This CDR3 spans 15 amino acids. Trimming took off 1 base at V and 4 bases at J, with 12 bases between the two ends. The DNA of the CDR3 is TGTGCCAGCAGTTTAGAGGGGTTCGGCTCAGATACGCAGTATTTT. As protein: CASSLEGFGSDTQYF.

Many counts were recorded for this clonotype. This chain joins TRBV14 and TRBJ2-3, with a weak D call TRBD2 (6 bases). CDR3 length: 17 amino acids. The V and J ends lost 6 bases and 2 bases respectively, with 21 bases between them. Germline CDR1 and CDR2: SGHDN and FVKESK. CDR3 loop: CASSPRGKSYLTDTQYF. In nucleotides, the CDR3 is TGTGCCAGCAGTCCCCGGGGGAAATCGTACCTCACAGATACGCAGTATTTT.

This clonotype has ten or more counts. The rearrangement uses TRBV5-1 and TRBJ1-4, with 9 positions matching TRBD1. V dropped 4 bases and J dropped 8; count of bases not matched to a gene: 9. Germline assignment: CDR1 SGHRS and CDR2 YFSETQ. The CDR3 consists of 15 residues. CDR3 protein: CASSMTGGLREKLFF. CDR3 nucleotide sequence: TGCGCCAGCAGCATGACAGGGGGTTTACGGGAAAAACTGTTTTTT.

This clonotype was picked up many times. The chain carries TRBV7-2 and TRBJ2-5; D remains ambiguous. This CDR3 is built from 14 residues. CDR1 is SGHTA and CDR2 is FQGNSA in the germline V gene. V was shortened by 1 base and J by 0 bases, with 6 bases between the two germline ends. The CDR3 region is CASSLGAYQETQYF. CDR3 sequence (DNA): TGTGCCAGCAGCTTAGGAGCGTACCAAGAGACCCAGTACTTC.

This chain links TRBV18 with TRBJ1-1; D might be TRBD1 (6 bases). The V and J ends lost 3 bases and 1 base respectively, with 9 bases between them. CDR1 and CDR2 (germline): KGHSH, LQKENI. The CDR3 is made up of 14 amino acids. The DNA for the CDR3 is TGTGCCAGCTCACCTCTGGGACAGAACACTGAAGCTTTCTTT. This gives the protein CASSPLGQNTEAFF.

This clonotype was observed at least ten times. The chain links TRBV20-1 to TRBJ1-2, with 10 bases matching TRBD1. The V and J ends lost 3 bases and 5 bases, in that order; junction bases with no gene match: 6. This CDR3 has 14 amino acids. Germline values: CDR1 DFQATT, CDR2 SNEGSKA (reference sequence). CDR3 coding DNA: TGCAGTGCTAGGTCCGGGACAGGGGATTATGGCTACACCTTC. Encoded protein: CSARSGTGDYGYTF.

Concerning this clonotype: Since a much larger clone is just one base distant, this may be a read error. This chain connects TRBV6-5 to TRBJ2-7; 7 bases align to TRBD1. The CDR3 covers 12 residues. Trimming took 6 bases from V and 6 from J; bases not matched to a gene: 5. CDR1 and CDR2 (germline): MNHEY, SVGAGI. The CDR3, as DNA: TGTGCCAGCAGCCCACAGGGGCTCGAGCAGTACTTC. Its protein product is CASSPQGLEQYF.

This clonotype was detected many times. The chain is built from TRBV2 and TRBJ1-5, with 7 positions matching TRBD1. CDR1 SNHLY and CDR2 FYNNEI come from the germline V gene. V was pared by 6 bases and J by 0 bases, with 5 bases of the junction left unmatched. CDR3 size: 15 residues. The CDR3 loop reads CASSRDRASNQPQHF. CDR3 bases: TGTGCCAGCAGCCGTGACAGGGCTAGCAATCAGCCCCAGCATTTT.

This clonotype was seen many times. The CDR3, as DNA: TGTGCCAGCAGTACGATAGGGGATGGCTACACCTTC. Translating it yields CASSTIGDGYTF. J is TRBJ1-2 and V is TRBV6-6; D may be TRBD1 (5 bases). The CDR3 runs 12 residues. V lost 5 bases, J lost 6 bases, and 10 bases lay in between. The germline V gene has CDR1 MNHNY and CDR2 SVGAGI (reference sequence).

This clonotype was recorded many times. The chain uses TRBV30 and TRBJ2-3; tentative D call: TRBD1 (6 bases). The CDR3 covers 15 residues. Trimming cost V 3 bases and J 0 bases, with 13 bases left between them. Germline V gives CDR1 GTSNPN, CDR2 SVGIG (reference sequence). The chain's CDR3 is CAWREQGVSTDTQYF. The DNA of the CDR3 is TGTGCCTGGAGGGAACAGGGAGTAAGCACAGATACGCAGTATTTT.